This T cell receptor (beta chain) was captured by sequencing in a study of OX40 agonist ivuxolimab in advanced cancers. The table came from immunoSEQ multiplex PCR; TCRdb's copy has only in-frame clones and leaves some out. The data hold about 69,000 clones, with approximately 84% observed a single time. Sequences were derived from CD4+ or CD8+ T cells sorted from blood, sampled in a trial of the OX40 agonist ivuxolimab. The TCR was taken from an adult with an advanced solid tumor such as melanoma, head and neck, liver or kidney cancer.

The CDR3 coding sequence is TGTGCCAGCAGTGTAGGTGGAAAAGACAATCAGCCCCAGCATTTT. The encoded protein is CASSVGGKDNQPQHF. This chain joins TRBV6-1 and TRBJ1-5, with D unclear. Germline V gene sequence: CDR1 MNHNS, CDR2 SASEGT. CDR3 length equals 15 residues. Trimming removed 4 bases from V and 3 bases from J, with 13 bases in between.